The sequence of this T cell receptor (beta chain) was determined in a study of beta chain features in type 1 diabetes. Every bit of the isolated RNA underwent reverse transcription, so sequencing read expressed TCRB transcripts. This table comes from immunoSEQ multiplex PCR, and its TCRdb copy is limited to in-frame clones, with some not included. The sample has under 800,000 clones, about 14% seen once. This clone was counted only a few times. Its antigen remains unidentified. CDR1 is KGHSH, CDR2 LQKENI, per germline. Losses at the gene ends were 3 bases for V and 4 bases for J; bases not matched to a gene: 13. This CDR3 comprises 18 residues. Study-level results: It was among patients, rather than healthy donors, that naive, central memory and Treg TCRB repertoires appeared more similar.

What was sequenced was naive CD4+ T cells from blood. The chain combines TRBV18 with TRBJ1-1; 11 nucleotides match TRBD1. The receptor was derived from a man aged 18 to 29 in good health. Here the CDR3 DNA reads TGTGCCAGCTCACCTTGGGACAGGGGGACAGTACGGTCCACTGAAGCTTTCTTT. This translates into CASSPWDRGTVRSTEAFF.